Presented here are 14 T cell receptor beta chains from one specimen sequenced in a study of graft-versus-host responses after intestinal transplantation. Clones were sequenced by immunoSEQ multiplex PCR, and TCRdb holds only the in-frame ones, with some missing. The profile shows some 110,000 clones, more than 85% of them singletons. No cognate antigen is known for these TCRs. Specimen: unstimulated CD4+ T cells sorted from spleen or lymph node cells, collected before intestinal transplant. The receptors stem from a human donor who received an intestinal transplant.

The chain carries TRBV5-4 and TRBJ1-2, with D tentatively TRBD1 (5 bases). Germline assignment: CDR1 SGHNT and CDR2 YYREEE (reference sequence). This CDR3 is 15 amino acids long. V was trimmed by 0 bases and J by 4 bases, leaving 13 bases between them. CDR3 DNA: TGTGCCAGCAGCTTGGCCGTCAGGGATACCTATGGCTACACCTTC. This gives the protein CASSLAVRDTYGYTF.

The gene calls are TRBV10-1 and TRBJ2-3; D tentatively fits TRBD1 or TRBD2 (6 bases each). This CDR3 spans 15 amino acids. Germline CDR1 and CDR2: WNHNN and SYGVQD (reference sequence). V was pared by 3 bases and J by 4 bases, with 14 bases between. The CDR3 sequence: CASSEWGAVPDTQYF. The CDR3 nucleotides read TGCGCCAGCAGTGAATGGGGGGCCGTACCAGATACGCAGTATTTT.

This chain connects TRBV28 to TRBJ2-1; maybe TRBD1 (6 bases). V gave up 2 bases and J gave up 12 bases, with 11 bases separating them. The length of the CDR3 is 12 residues. Germline CDR1 MDHEN, CDR2 SYDVKM. The CDR3 protein is CASSLPDRLQFF. CDR3 coding DNA: TGTGCCAGCAGTTTACCCGACAGGCTGCAGTTCTTC.

The chain has TRBV28 and TRBJ1-1; D gene ambiguous. V lost 6 bases and J 3 bases, leaving 8 bases between the germline ends. The CDR3 sequence is 12 residues long. Germline CDR1 MDHEN, CDR2 SYDVKM. The CDR3 region has the DNA TGTGCCAGCAGCACCCAGCACACTGAAGCTTTCTTT. Residues: CASSTQHTEAFF.

The V and J genes are TRBV7-6 and TRBJ2-3, with D tentatively TRBD2 (6 bases). With 4 bases removed from V and 2 bases from J, the gap between germline ends came to 10 bases. This CDR3 is built from 14 residues. Germline CDR1 reads SGHVS; CDR2 reads FNYEAQ. The CDR3 sequence is CASSSGTFTDTQYF. CDR3 DNA sequence: TGTGCCAGCAGCTCCGGGACTTTCACAGATACGCAGTATTTT.

This chain uses TRBV27 with TRBJ2-1, with 7 positions matching TRBD1. Germline V gene sequence: CDR1 MNHEY, CDR2 SMNVEV (reference sequence). The CDR3 length is 16 residues. V lost 5 bases and J lost 1; bases outside the gene matches: 8. CDR3 coding DNA: TGTGCCAGCAGTGCCAACAGGGGTTGGTCCTACAATGAGCAGTTCTTC. Translated: CASSANRGWSYNEQFF.

The CDR3 sequence: CASSLEHRNTIYF. The CDR3 bases are TGCGCCAGCAGCTTGGAACACAGAAACACCATATATTTT. The chain joins TRBV5-1 to TRBJ1-3; no firm D call. Deletions cut 0 bases from V and 5 bases from J, with 6 bases between. This CDR3 spans 13 amino acids. Germline-derived CDR1 and CDR2 are SGHRS and YFSETQ.

The chain links TRBV30 to TRBJ2-1; weak D call: TRBD1 (6 bases). The V and J ends lost 2 bases and 0 bases respectively, with 11 bases between them. CDR3 length: 15 residues. Germline-derived CDR1 and CDR2 are GTSNPN and SVGIG (reference sequence). The CDR3 sequence: CAWSWDTGSYNEQFF. CDR3 sequence (DNA): TGTGCCTGGAGTTGGGACACCGGCTCCTACAATGAGCAGTTCTTC.

The V call is TRBV5-4, the J call TRBJ2-7, with D unclear. Germline assignment: CDR1 SGHNT and CDR2 YYREEE (reference sequence). Trimming stripped 4 bases from V and 0 bases from J, with 5 bases between. There are 12 residues in the CDR3. The CDR3 sequence is CASSTDSYEQYF. The CDR3 nucleotides read TGTGCCAGCAGCACCGACTCCTACGAGCAGTACTTC.

The V gene is TRBV27, the J gene TRBJ2-7, with TRBD2 identical over 14 bases. Germline V gene sequence: CDR1 MNHEY, CDR2 SMNVEV (reference sequence). There are 15 residues in the CDR3. V was clipped by 5 bases and J by 4 bases; unmatched bases: 4. In nucleotides, the CDR3 is TGTGCCAGCAGTAGACTAGCGGGAGGGGCTTACGAGCAGTACTTC. Its protein product is CASSRLAGGAYEQYF.

V and J are TRBV4-1 and TRBJ2-5; 9 bases line up with TRBD1. After removal of 4 bases from V and 5 bases from J, the junction contained 5 bases not matched to a gene. Germline CDR1 and CDR2: MGHRA and YSYEKL. The CDR3 has 14 residues. CDR3 in amino acids: CASSLSDRGETQYF. CDR3 DNA: TGCGCCAGCAGCCTTTCTGACAGGGGGGAGACCCAGTACTTC.

This clone was seen only a few times. This chain uses TRBV19 with TRBJ1-1; D is ambiguous. Per germline, CDR1 LNHDA and CDR2 SQIVND (reference sequence). There are 14 residues in the CDR3. The V end was cut by 0 bases, the J end by 3 bases, with 8 bases between. The chain's CDR3 is CASSIDLGYTEAFF. CDR3 bases: TGTGCCAGTAGTATAGATCTGGGGTACACTGAAGCTTTCTTT.

In its sample, this clone was seen once. This chain connects TRBV28 to TRBJ1-1; TRBD1 aligns across 7 bases. This CDR3 is 14 amino acids long. Trimming cost V 4 bases and J 0 bases; bases outside gene matches: 2. The germline V gene encodes CDR1 MDHEN and CDR2 SYDVKM. DNA for the CDR3: TGTGCCAGCAGTTACCAGGGGGTGAACACTGAAGCTTTCTTT. Its translation is CASSYQGVNTEAFF.

The chain joins TRBV5-1 to TRBJ1-4; D gene uncertain. With 0 bases removed from V and 4 bases from J, the gap between germline ends came to 7 bases. CDR1 SGHRS and CDR2 YFSETQ come from the germline V gene. This CDR3 is built from 14 residues. CDR3 nucleotide sequence: TGCGCCAGCAGCTTGGCTGGGAATAATGAAAAACTGTTTTTT. As protein: CASSLAGNNEKLFF.